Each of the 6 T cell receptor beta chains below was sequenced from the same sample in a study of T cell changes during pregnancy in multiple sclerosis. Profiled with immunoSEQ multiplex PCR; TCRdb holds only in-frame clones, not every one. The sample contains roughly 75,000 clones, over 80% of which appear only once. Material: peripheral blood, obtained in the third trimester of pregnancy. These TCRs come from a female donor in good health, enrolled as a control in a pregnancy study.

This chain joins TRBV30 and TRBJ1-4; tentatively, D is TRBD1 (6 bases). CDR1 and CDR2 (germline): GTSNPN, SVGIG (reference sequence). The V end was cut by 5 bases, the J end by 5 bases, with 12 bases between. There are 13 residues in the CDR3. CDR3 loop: CAWEPRGNEKLFF. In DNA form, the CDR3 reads TGTGCCTGGGAACCCAGGGGCAATGAAAAACTGTTTTTT.

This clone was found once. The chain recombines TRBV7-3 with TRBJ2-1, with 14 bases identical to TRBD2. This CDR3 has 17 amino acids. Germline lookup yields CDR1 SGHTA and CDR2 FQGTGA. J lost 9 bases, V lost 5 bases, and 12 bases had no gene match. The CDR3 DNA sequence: TGTGCCAGCAGCGCCTCCGGGACTAGCGGGAGTGTTGGTGAGCAGTTCTTC. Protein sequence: CASSASGTSGSVGEQFF.

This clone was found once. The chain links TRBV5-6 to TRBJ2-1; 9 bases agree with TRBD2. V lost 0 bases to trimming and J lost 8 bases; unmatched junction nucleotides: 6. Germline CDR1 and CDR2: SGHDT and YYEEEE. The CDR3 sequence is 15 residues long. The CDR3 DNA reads TGTGCCAGCAGCTTGGGACTAGCGGCTTTGGATGAGCAGTTCTTC. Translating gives CASSLGLAALDEQFF. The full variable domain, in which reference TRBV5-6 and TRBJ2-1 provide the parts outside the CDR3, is DAGVTQSPTHLIKTRGQQVTLRCSPKSGHDTVSWYQQALGQGPQFIFQYYEEEERQRGNFPDRFSGHQFPNYSSELNVNALLLGDSALYLCASSLGLAALDEQFFGPGTRLTVL.

The CDR3 protein is CASSGAAGGIYEQYF. The CDR3 DNA reads as TGCGCCAGCAGCGGAGCGGCCGGGGGTATCTACGAGCAGTACTTC. The V and J genes are TRBV5-1 and TRBJ2-7; possible D gene TRBD2, 6 bases. Germline assignment: CDR1 SGHRS and CDR2 YFSETQ. The CDR3 extends over 15 amino acids. V lost 4 bases, J lost 3 bases, and 17 bases lay in between.

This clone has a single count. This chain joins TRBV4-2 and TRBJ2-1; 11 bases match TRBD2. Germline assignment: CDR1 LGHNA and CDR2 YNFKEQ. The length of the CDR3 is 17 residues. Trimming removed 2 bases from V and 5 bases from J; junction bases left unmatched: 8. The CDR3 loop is CASSQTIAGGINNEQFF. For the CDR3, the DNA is TGTGCCAGCAGCCAAACGATAGCGGGAGGGATCAACAATGAGCAGTTCTTC.

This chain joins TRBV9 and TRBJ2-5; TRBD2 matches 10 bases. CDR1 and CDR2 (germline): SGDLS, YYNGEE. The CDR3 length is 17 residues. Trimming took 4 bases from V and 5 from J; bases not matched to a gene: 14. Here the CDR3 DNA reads TGTGCCAGCAGCCCCGGACTAGCGGTCCACGGGGGGGAGACCCAGTACTTC. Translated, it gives CASSPGLAVHGGETQYF. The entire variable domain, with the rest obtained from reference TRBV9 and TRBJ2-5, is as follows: DSGVTQTPKHLITATGQRVTLRCSPRSGDLSVYWYQQSLDQGLQFLIQYYNGEERAKGNILERFSAQQFPDLHSELNLSSLELGDSALYFCASSPGLAVHGGETQYFGPGTRLLVL.